The 21 T cell receptor beta chains below all came from one sample that was sequenced in a study of OX40 agonist ivuxolimab in advanced cancers. Profiled with immunoSEQ multiplex PCR; TCRdb holds only in-frame clones, not every one. The data contain nearly 110,000 clones, approximately 90% of them singletons. Sequences were derived from CD4+ or CD8+ T cells sorted from blood, sampled in a trial of the OX40 agonist ivuxolimab. The receptor set was obtained from an adult with an advanced solid tumor such as melanoma, head and neck, liver or kidney cancer.

The rearrangement uses TRBV5-1 and TRBJ1-5, with D possibly TRBD1 on 5 matching bases. CDR3 length equals 16 residues. Germline values: CDR1 SGHRS, CDR2 YFSETQ. V shed 0 bases and J shed 6 bases, with 16 bases lying between them. CDR3 amino acids: CASSLEGWDAPQPQHF. The CDR3 region has the DNA TGCGCCAGCAGCTTGGAAGGCTGGGACGCGCCTCAGCCCCAGCATTTT.

The chain carries TRBV29-1 and TRBJ2-4; D is unclear. Trimming removed 4 bases from V and 1 base from J, with 5 bases in between. Germline values: CDR1 SQVTM, CDR2 ANQGSEA. The CDR3 totals 12 residues. The CDR3 coding sequence is TGCAGCGTTGTGGGGGCCAAAAACATTCAGTACTTC. Its protein is CSVVGAKNIQYF.

The chain is built from TRBV27 and TRBJ2-3, with TRBD1 identical over 8 bases. The CDR3 has 13 residues. The junction had 5 bases not matched to a gene; V was cut back by 6 bases and J by 6 bases. The V gene's germline CDR1 is MNHEY and CDR2 SMNVEV (reference sequence). The CDR3 here is CASRRTGSDTQYF. CDR3 in DNA: TGTGCCAGCAGGCGGACAGGGAGCGATACGCAGTATTTT.

The V gene is TRBV19, the J gene TRBJ2-3; 9 bases map to TRBD2. The length of the CDR3 is 17 residues. Germline V gene sequence: CDR1 LNHDA, CDR2 SQIVND (reference sequence). V was pared by 0 bases and J by 5 bases, with 9 bases of the junction left unmatched. The CDR3 region has the DNA TGTGCCAGTAGTATAGATCTTGGCGGGGGGGCGAAAGATACGCAGTATTTT. As protein: CASSIDLGGGAKDTQYF. The full variable domain, rest sourced from reference TRBV19 and TRBJ2-3, is DGGITQSPKYLFRKEGQNVTLSCEQNLNHDAMYWYRQDPGQGLRLIYYSQIVNDFQKGDIAEGYSVSREKKESFPLTVTSAQKNPTAFYLCASSIDLGGGAKDTQYFGPGTRLTVL.

The chain links TRBV29-1 to TRBJ2-3; 7 bases are shared with TRBD1. CDR3 length: 15 residues. Germline V lookup: CDR1 SQVTM, CDR2 ANQGSEA. Trimming cost V 5 bases and J 0 bases; bases outside gene matches: 8. The CDR3 region has the DNA TGCAGCGTTATTTTCAACAGGGGTAGCACAGATACGCAGTATTTT. This encodes CSVIFNRGSTDTQYF.

The genes are TRBV6-6 and TRBJ1-4; 8 nucleotides line up with TRBD1. V trimming: 6 bases; J trimming: 7 bases; junction bases outside the gene matches: 7. CDR3 size: 14 residues. Per germline, CDR1 MNHNY and CDR2 SVGAGI (reference sequence). CDR3 DNA: TGTGCCAGCAGGTCAACAGGGGGTGGTGAAAAACTGTTTTTT. Protein sequence: CASRSTGGGEKLFF.

The chain joins TRBV10-3 to TRBJ1-2; D possibly corresponds to TRBD1 (5 bases). CDR1 and CDR2 from the germline V gene are ENHRY and SYGVKD. This CDR3 contains 16 residues. The germline V and J ends were trimmed by 3 bases and 0 bases, with 14 bases remaining between them. DNA of the CDR3: TGTGCCATCAGTGATAAAACCGGGACGTCTAACTATGGCTACACCTTC. Its protein product is CAISDKTGTSNYGYTF.

In its sample, this clone was seen once. This sequence joins TRBV14 and TRBJ2-5; D possibly corresponds to TRBD2 (6 bases). Trimming took off 8 bases at V and 1 base at J, with 11 bases between the two ends. CDR1 is SGHDN and CDR2 is FVKESK in the germline V gene. CDR3 length: 13 amino acids. The CDR3 loop is CASARGIQETQYF. In DNA, the CDR3 is TGTGCCAGCGCCCGGGGGATCCAAGAGACCCAGTACTTC. The full variable domain, rest sourced from reference TRBV14 and TRBJ2-5, is EAGVTQFPSHSVIEKGQTVTLRCDPISGHDNLYWYRRVMGKEIKFLLHFVKESKQDESGMPNNRFLAERTGGTYSTLKVQPAELEDSGVYFCASARGIQETQYFGPGTRLLVL.

V and J are TRBV5-1 and TRBJ1-2, with D tentatively TRBD1 (6 bases). The CDR3 covers 14 residues. Germline CDR1 SGHRS, CDR2 YFSETQ. Trimming shortened V by 4 bases and J by 9 bases, and 19 bases separated the two germline ends. CDR3 amino acids: CASSLETGPARYTF. For the CDR3, the DNA is TGCGCCAGCAGCCTGGAAACAGGGCCTGCTCGCTACACCTTC.

The genes are TRBV2 and TRBJ1-2; D is unclear. The germline CDR1 and CDR2 sequences are SNHLY and FYNNEI. This CDR3 spans 13 amino acids. V lost 0 bases, J lost 6 bases, and 8 bases lay in between. CDR3 in DNA: TGTGCCAGCAGTGAAGCGCGCCCAAATGGCTACACCTTC. As protein: CASSEARPNGYTF.

The chain carries TRBV7-2 and TRBJ1-1, with 10 bases matching TRBD1. V trimming: 1 base; J trimming: 0 bases; junction bases outside the gene matches: 2. This CDR3 has 16 amino acids. The germline V gene has CDR1 SGHTA and CDR2 FQGNSA. CDR3 nucleotides: TGTGCCAGCAGCTTAGGAGGGACAGGGGTGAACACTGAAGCTTTCTTT. Protein product: CASSLGGTGVNTEAFF.

The genes are TRBV6-6 and TRBJ2-5; 9 positions agree with TRBD1. The junction had 8 bases not matched to a gene; V was cut back by 6 bases and J by 6 bases. CDR1 MNHNY and CDR2 SVGAGI come from the germline V gene (reference sequence). The CDR3 is 14 residues long. The CDR3 nucleotides are TGTGCCAGCAGCGACAGGGGGATTCGGAAGACCCAGTACTTC. Its translation: CASSDRGIRKTQYF.

This chain uses TRBV29-1 with TRBJ2-5; perhaps TRBD1 as D (6 bases). The CDR3 contains 13 residues. V was shortened by 7 bases and J by 5 bases, with 17 bases between the two germline ends. CDR1 is SQVTM, CDR2 ANQGSEA, per germline. CDR3 loop: CSAQGQSRETQYF. The CDR3 DNA is TGCAGCGCCCAGGGACAAAGTAGGGAGACCCAGTACTTC.

The chain employs TRBV7-9 and TRBJ2-7; D might be TRBD1 or TRBD2, each matching 6 bases. The CDR3 consists of 15 residues. Germline CDR1 SEHNR, CDR2 FQNEAQ (reference sequence). V dropped 5 bases and J dropped 1 base, with 15 bases sitting between them. Written as DNA, the CDR3 is TGTGCCAGCAGCCTAGAAAGGGGGGTTTCCTACGAGCAGTACTTC. It specifies CASSLERGVSYEQYF.

This rearrangement joins TRBV28 to TRBJ2-7; D remains ambiguous. Trimming pared 4 bases from V and 7 bases from J, leaving 14 bases between. Germline V gene sequence: CDR1 MDHEN, CDR2 SYDVKM. This CDR3 has 13 residues. CDR3 residues: CASSSPAPREQYF. As DNA, the CDR3 is TGTGCCAGCAGTTCCCCCGCCCCCCGGGAGCAGTACTTC.

The V and J genes are TRBV6-5 and TRBJ2-1; D remains unclear. Trimming left V 2 bases short and J 7 bases short, with 9 bases between. This CDR3 comprises 13 residues. Per germline, CDR1 MNHEY and CDR2 SVGAGI. The CDR3: CASSYLVGNEQFF. For the CDR3, the DNA is TGTGCCAGCAGTTACCTGGTCGGGAATGAGCAGTTCTTC.

This rearrangement joins TRBV7-6 to TRBJ2-3; TRBD2 might be the D (5 bases). The V end was cut by 5 bases, the J end by 0 bases, with 9 bases between. The CDR3 loop spans 14 amino acids. Germline assignment: CDR1 SGHVS and CDR2 FNYEAQ. The CDR3 nucleotides read TGTGCCAGCAGCATCCGGACTAGCACAGATACGCAGTATTTT. It encodes CASSIRTSTDTQYF.

The J gene is TRBJ2-1, the V gene TRBV29-1; 11 nucleotides agree with TRBD1. The CDR3 totals 13 residues. The V gene's germline CDR1 is SQVTM and CDR2 ANQGSEA. The junction had 7 bases not matched to a gene; V was cut back by 6 bases and J by 9 bases. Written as DNA, the CDR3 is TGCAGCGTGGAGGGACAGGGGGTGACTGAGCAGTTCTTC. Its protein product is CSVEGQGVTEQFF.

The rearrangement joins TRBV7-2 to TRBJ2-1, with TRBD2 matching 8 bases. The CDR3 contains 18 residues. Germline V gives CDR1 SGHTA, CDR2 FQGNSA. Trimming took 6 bases from V and 0 from J; bases not matched to a gene: 13. CDR3 sequence reads: CASSFTVAGGASYNEQFF. The DNA for the CDR3 is TGTGCCAGCAGTTTCACGGTAGCCGGGGGGGCCTCCTACAATGAGCAGTTCTTC.

The chain combines TRBV30 with TRBJ1-4; D is unresolved. The CDR3 length is 16 residues. Germline V gene lookup returns CDR1 GTSNPN and CDR2 SVGIG (reference sequence). V was trimmed by 0 bases and J by 8 bases, leaving 19 bases between them. The CDR3 DNA sequence: TGTGCCTGGAGTGTACGACCCCCTCGGACGGGGGAAAAACTGTTTTTT. This codes for CAWSVRPPRTGEKLFF.

V gene TRBV28 combines with J gene TRBJ2-7; D gene unclear. The CDR3 is 13 amino acids. Germline V lookup: CDR1 MDHEN, CDR2 SYDVKM. With 6 bases removed from V and 2 bases from J, the gap between germline ends came to 11 bases. The CDR3 region is CASSLGPPYEQYF. The CDR3 bases are TGTGCCAGCAGCCTCGGACCACCCTACGAGCAGTACTTC.